This T cell receptor (beta chain) appears in the sequencing data of a study of blood T cell repertoires in COVID-19. For the study at large: COVID-19 samples, acute and convalescent, were from the United States, Italy and Spain. The cDNA or gDNA used as material had been derived from T cells, B-cell-depleted T cells, or PBMCs.

Original handling: How many nucleated cells were present was estimated from reference gene primer amplification. Some clones are missing from TCRdb's copy, which holds only in-frame ones; the method was immunoSEQ multiplex PCR. V and J calls and clone size come straight from that table; D and trimming were deduced from the DNA. The table includes some 130,000 clones, 70% to 90% detected once. This CDR3 region has 16 residues. Germline-derived CDR1 and CDR2 are SQVTM and ANQGSEA. The trim removed 5 bases at V and 3 bases at J, leaving 7 bases unmatched. The TCR comes from a woman in her fifties or sixties who had recovered from COVID-19. The chain couples TRBV29-1 to TRBJ2-1, with 13 positions matching TRBD2. Material for sequencing was peripheral blood. The CDR3 nucleotides are TGCAGCGTTCTCGGGACTAGCGGGATGGGCTACAATGAGCAGTTCTTC. Its translation is CSVLGTSGMGYNEQFF.